This record concerns one TCR beta chain sequence. Its antigen is not known. The record originates from a study of shared clonotypes between healthy human individuals. Study at large: The plates for each donor numbered three CD4 naive, three CD4 memory, two CD8 naive and one CD8 memory.

As handled by the study authors: With immunoSEQ giving junction-only sequences and no quality scores, filtering differed. Repertoires were generated with immunoSEQ multiplex PCR, while TCRdb's copy carries only in-frame clones and drops some. Clone size and V and J calls were adopted from that table, with D and trimming inferred from the DNA. This table holds around 1.9 million clones, roughly 95% found once. Study results and limitations: Non-shared clonotypes showed lower generation probabilities than clonotypes common to all four donors.

Naive CD8 cells lacked CD45RO and underwent positive selection for CCR7, leaving out terminally differentiated effector memory CD45RA+ cells. Healthy adults negative for HIV, lacking recent acute infections or vaccinations, served as donors. The sequence was obtained from a man younger than 35 in good health. Some clones in this sample may be carry-over from other donors' samples. Sequenced sample: naive CD8+ T cells from PBMCs.

CDR3 sequence reads: CSVDSGWRTEAFF. CDR3 coding DNA: TGCAGCGTTGACTCGGGGTGGAGGACTGAAGCTTTCTTT. The V call is TRBV29-1, the J call TRBJ1-1; unclear D gene. In germline, CDR1 is SQVTM, CDR2 ANQGSEA. Deletions cut 3 bases from V and 5 bases from J, with 13 bases between. This CDR3 region has 13 residues.